This TCR beta chain appears in the sequencing data of a study of CD8 T cell repertoires and HIV-1 epitope variants. The wider study: Each of Twenty-five Gag and Nef epitope peptides stimulated a separate culture. Controls were a CMV, EBV and flu peptide pool, Ebola AY9 negative control, and no-peptide well. An uncultured baseline aliquot held 1M T cells.

Study-level results: Of roughly ten antigen-specific beta clonotypes, five to seven appeared to cross-react with escape variants.

CDR1 and CDR2 (germline): SGHAT, FQNNGV. The CDR3 sequence is 13 residues long. V was clipped by 1 base and J by 8 bases, with 11 bases between them. Profiled with immunoSEQ multiplex PCR; TCRdb holds only in-frame clones, not every one. This table holds 4,000 to 5,500 clones, less than 70% found once. As concerns this clone: The antigen remains unidentified.

Specimen: cultured CD8+ T cells derived from PBMCs. The chain links TRBV11-2 to TRBJ1-1, with a possible D match to TRBD1 (5 bases). The TCR originated in a male donor with HIV. The CDR3, as DNA: TGTGCCAGCAGCTTAGCAGAGGGGCGCGAAGCTTTCTTT. Its protein is CASSLAEGREAFF.